The TCR beta chain described here comes from a study of shared clonotypes between healthy human individuals. CD45RA-negative memory and CD45RA+ naive subsets were split from the CD4+ cells. Profiled with immunoSEQ multiplex PCR; TCRdb holds only in-frame clones, not every one. The sample lists about 2,500,000 clones, just over 90% occurring once. Study-wide results and limits: Several donors shared approximately 5% of their naive CD4 clonotypes. Donor clonotype sharing was expected to depend on sequencing depth. Naive subsets, compared against memory subsets, generally had larger estimated richness values.

As concerns this clone: What it binds is unknown.

The V and J ends lost 3 bases and 6 bases respectively, with 17 bases between them. Germline V gives CDR1 SQVTM, CDR2 ANQGSEA. CDR3 size: 14 residues. This rearrangement joins TRBV29-1 to TRBJ2-5; possible D gene TRBD2, 6 bases. Sample: naive CD4+ T cells sorted from blood. The subset was: CD45RA+ positively selected. The source of this sequence is a man aged 18-30 years in good health. The CDR3 here is CSVDLGSGGKTQYF. CDR3 coding DNA: TGCAGCGTTGACCTGGGCTCAGGAGGGAAGACCCAGTACTTC.